Below are 5 T cell receptor beta chains sequenced from a single sample in a study of T cell responses to AZD1222 COVID-19 vaccine. Measured with immunoSEQ multiplex PCR; TCRdb has only the in-frame clones, and not every one. This table has over 75,000 clones, about 89% appearing once. Sequencing used peripheral blood, obtained on day 0 of AZD1222 vaccination. These receptors all stem from an adult in good health.

The V and J genes are TRBV4-3 and TRBJ1-1; unclear D gene. CDR3 size: 15 residues. The ends were cut back, 5 bases at V and 1 base at J, with 14 bases in the middle. Looked up from germline, CDR1 is LGHNA and CDR2 is YSLEER. The CDR3 sequence: CASSARWGTNTEAFF. In DNA form, the CDR3 reads TGCGCCAGCAGCGCAAGGTGGGGAACGAACACTGAAGCTTTCTTT.

V is TRBV15 and J is TRBJ2-1, with no clear D. The CDR3 covers 16 residues. Germline V gene sequence: CDR1 LNHNV, CDR2 YYDKDF (reference sequence). V lost 1 base to trimming and J lost 8 bases, with 18 bases between them. CDR3 residues: CATSRVRVAVRDEQFF. CDR3 bases: TGTGCCACCAGCAGAGTTCGGGTGGCAGTACGGGATGAGCAGTTCTTC. Full variable domain (missing parts from reference TRBV15 and TRBJ2-1): DAMVIQNPRYQVTQFGKPVTLSCSQTLNHNVMYWYQQKSSQAPKLLFHYYDKDFNNEADTPDNFQSRRPNTSFCFLDIRSPGLGDTAMYLCATSRVRVAVRDEQFFGPGTRLTVL.

This clone was seen only once. This chain connects TRBV5-6 to TRBJ2-1; weak D call: TRBD2 (5 bases). V lost 0 bases and J lost 12, with 13 bases in between. The CDR3 has 13 residues. CDR1 SGHDT and CDR2 YYEEEE come from the germline V gene. The CDR3 region has the DNA TGTGCCAGCAGCTTGGATCGGGATTCTGGGCAGTTCTTC. The encoded protein is CASSLDRDSGQFF.

V gene TRBV5-6 combines with J gene TRBJ2-7, with TRBD2 as a possible D gene (6 bases). The CDR3 consists of 17 residues. Deletions cut 4 bases from V and 1 base from J, with 21 bases between. CDR1 SGHDT and CDR2 YYEEEE come from the germline V gene. The CDR3 reads CASSLEGWSGESYEQYF. In nucleotides, the CDR3 is TGTGCCAGCAGCCTTGAAGGCTGGTCGGGGGAGTCCTACGAGCAGTACTTC. Full variable domain (remainder filled in from reference TRBV5-6 and TRBJ2-7): DAGVTQSPTHLIKTRGQQVTLRCSPKSGHDTVSWYQQALGQGPQFIFQYYEEEERQRGNFPDRFSGHQFPNYSSELNVNALLLGDSALYLCASSLEGWSGESYEQYFGPGTRLTVT.

This chain joins TRBV27 and TRBJ1-2; D remains ambiguous. Germline V CDR1 and CDR2: MNHEY, SMNVEV (reference sequence). The CDR3 covers 15 residues. V lost 0 bases to trimming and J lost 0 bases, with 8 bases between them. The CDR3 DNA is TGTGCCAGCAGTTTATCGTTAGCGGCTAACTATGGCTACACCTTC. Residues: CASSLSLAANYGYTF.